This TCR beta chain was documented in a study of blood T cell repertoires in COVID-19. The overall study: Acute and convalescent COVID-19 specimens originated in the United States, Italy and Spain.

Original methodology: Scientists estimated how many nucleated cells there were by amplifying reference gene primers. The data were produced by immunoSEQ multiplex PCR, yet TCRdb's version contains in-frame clones alone and is incomplete. V and J calls and clone size come straight from that table; D and trimming were deduced from the DNA. The sample contains 75,000 to 100,000 clones, around 87% of which appear only once. From germline, CDR1 is SGHVS and CDR2 FQNEAQ. CDR3 length: 20 amino acids. V lost 1 base to trimming and J lost 1 base, with 23 bases between them. V gene TRBV7-8 combines with J gene TRBJ2-1; D possibly corresponds to TRBD2 (6 bases). This receptor was identified in a human donor with acute or convalescent COVID-19. The donor label of this sample is uncertain. The sample was peripheral blood. The CDR3 region is CASSLVVISPLATSYNEQFF. In DNA, the CDR3 is TGTGCCAGCAGCTTAGTGGTGATCTCCCCTCTAGCGACTTCCTACAATGAGCAGTTCTTC. Supplemented by reference TRBV7-8 and TRBJ2-1, the full variable domain reads GAGVSQSPRYKVAKRGQDVALRCDPISGHVSLFWYQQALGQGPEFLTYFQNEAQLDKSGLPSDRFFAERPEGSVSTLKIQRTQQEDSAVYLCASSLVVISPLATSYNEQFFGPGTRLTVL.